One and the same sample provided the 20 T cell receptor beta chains below, sequenced in a study of blood T cell repertoires in COVID-19 (TCRdb year 2020). Library prep was done by the immunoSEQ multiplex PCR assay. TCRdb re-hosts the immuneACCESS table, in-frame sequences only. Its copies lack some clones; in the studies checked, an unresolved V gene accounts for under half of them, and the cause for the rest is not known. This sample gives under 250,000 clones in total; about four fifths of them show up just once. Of the sample, roughly 7.6% is held by the ten largest clones. Sequenced: peripheral blood. The receptors derive from a woman aged 50 to 60 with active or convalescent COVID-19.

V is TRBV28 and J is TRBJ1-2; TRBD1 matches 8 bases. CDR1 is MDHEN, CDR2 SYDVKM, per germline. The CDR3 has 14 amino acids. The ends lost 6 bases at V and 5 bases at J; junction bases unmatched: 8. CDR3 amino acids: CASRPGQGIYGYTF. In DNA form, the CDR3 reads TGTGCCAGCAGACCAGGACAGGGAATTTATGGCTACACCTTC.

This clone was found a few times. In DNA, the CDR3 is TGTGCCAGCAGCCTCCTCGGAGCTCAAGAGACCCAGTACTTC. This encodes CASSLLGAQETQYF. The chain recombines TRBV4-2 with TRBJ2-5; unclear D gene. The length of the CDR3 is 14 residues. Germline loops: CDR1 LGHNA, CDR2 YNFKEQ. Trimming left V 4 bases short and J 2 bases short, with 11 bases between.

The chain combines TRBV11-2 with TRBJ1-4; D gene uncertain. V was cut by 2 bases and J by 6 bases, with 10 bases left in between. CDR3 length equals 14 residues. Germline-derived CDR1 and CDR2 are SGHAT and FQNNGV. CDR3 in DNA: TGTGCCAGCAGCTTAACCGGGGTTTATGAAAAACTGTTTTTT. Translating gives CASSLTGVYEKLFF.

In DNA, the CDR3 is TGTGCCAGCAGTCCCAGGGGGCGTGAAGAAAAACTGTTTTTT. The encoded protein is CASSPRGREEKLFF. The chain employs TRBV6-6 and TRBJ1-4; 8 nucleotides align to TRBD1. V dropped 5 bases and J dropped 8; count of bases not matched to a gene: 7. Germline CDR1 MNHNY, CDR2 SVGAGI (reference sequence). This CDR3 spans 14 amino acids.

The J gene is TRBJ1-2, the V gene TRBV24-1; no firm D call. V lost 6 bases to trimming and J lost 4 bases, with 11 bases between them. This CDR3 region has 13 residues. Germline V gene data show CDR1 as KGHDR and CDR2 as SFDVKD. CDR3 sequence (DNA): TGTGCCACCAGTAGGGCGGGAAGCTATGGCTACACCTTC. Amino acids: CATSRAGSYGYTF.

The chain recombines TRBV11-3 with TRBJ2-1; 7 bases line up with TRBD2. V trimming: 5 bases; J trimming: 6 bases; junction bases outside the gene matches: 19. Germline CDR1 SGHNT, CDR2 YENEEA. CDR3 length: 18 residues. CDR3 residues: CASSPDSAGVSRSNEQFF. In nucleotides, the CDR3 is TGTGCCAGCAGCCCTGACTCGGCGGGAGTCTCCCGAAGCAATGAGCAGTTCTTC.

This chain links TRBV5-4 with TRBJ2-7; 9 bases map to TRBD2. V lost 4 bases, J lost 1 base, and 6 bases stayed unmatched. The germline V gene encodes CDR1 SGHNT and CDR2 YYREEE (reference sequence). This CDR3 is 15 amino acids long. This chain's CDR3 is CASSPGTSLSYEQYF. CDR3 DNA sequence: TGTGCCAGCAGCCCCGGGACTAGCCTTTCCTACGAGCAGTACTTC.

V gene TRBV7-6 combines with J gene TRBJ2-1; no clear D. V was pared by 2 bases and J by 0 bases, with 11 bases between. CDR1 SGHVS and CDR2 FNYEAQ come from the germline V gene. The CDR3 consists of 16 residues. The CDR3 bases are TGTGCCAGCAGCTTACTGTTGGGCGTCTCCTACAATGAGCAGTTCTTC. Its protein product is CASSLLLGVSYNEQFF.

V and J are TRBV4-2 and TRBJ1-2; D may be TRBD1 (6 bases). Trimming left V 4 bases short and J 4 bases short, with 22 bases between. Germline V gives CDR1 LGHNA, CDR2 YNFKEQ. The CDR3 has 17 amino acids. CDR3 residues: CASSLDPGQPVVYGYTF. The CDR3 nucleotides are TGTGCCAGCAGCCTGGATCCGGGACAACCCGTTGTCTATGGCTACACCTTC.

This chain uses TRBV5-1 with TRBJ2-3; 8 bases are a match to TRBD1. Germline CDR1 SGHRS, CDR2 YFSETQ. CDR3 length equals 16 residues. V dropped 0 bases and J dropped 3; count of bases not matched to a gene: 6. Written as DNA, the CDR3 is TGCGCCAGCAGCTTGGCCTTGAGACAGGGGACAGATACGCAGTATTTT. This sequence encodes CASSLALRQGTDTQYF. The full variable domain, rest sourced from reference TRBV5-1 and TRBJ2-3, is KAGVTQTPRYLIKTRGQQVTLSCSPISGHRSVSWYQQTPGQGLQFLFEYFSETQRNKGNFPGRFSGRQFSNSRSEMNVSTLELGDSALYLCASSLALRQGTDTQYFGPGTRLTVL.

V usage is TRBV7-2 and J usage is TRBJ2-1; TRBD2 matches 7 bases. After removal of 1 base from V and 3 bases from J, the junction contained 3 bases not matched to a gene. The germline V gene has CDR1 SGHTA and CDR2 FQGNSA. This CDR3 has 15 amino acids. Here the CDR3 DNA reads TGTGCCAGCAGCTTAGAGCCTAGCGGCTACAATGAGCAGTTCTTC. It is translated as CASSLEPSGYNEQFF.

The chain is built from TRBV6-6 and TRBJ1-4; D perhaps matches TRBD1 (5 bases). V shed 5 bases and J shed 6 bases, with 16 bases lying between them. Per germline, CDR1 MNHNY and CDR2 SVGAGI (reference sequence). The CDR3 spans 15 residues. Here the CDR3 DNA reads TGTGCCAGCAGTAACCCGGGACTGAGCTATGAAAAACTGTTTTTT. Residues: CASSNPGLSYEKLFF.

The chain employs TRBV19 and TRBJ1-5; D call uncertain. V lost 5 bases, J lost 5 bases, and 7 bases lay in between. Germline lookup yields CDR1 LNHDA and CDR2 SQIVND (reference sequence). This CDR3 has 12 amino acids. The CDR3 region is CASSFSYQPQHF. The DNA of the CDR3 is TGTGCCAGTAGTTTCTCTTATCAGCCCCAGCATTTT.

This chain joins TRBV9 and TRBJ2-7, with 12 positions matching TRBD1. The CDR3 is made up of 19 amino acids. The germline gives CDR1 SGDLS, CDR2 YYNGEE. Trimming at V came to 0 bases and at J to 5 bases, leaving 15 bases not matched to a gene. CDR3 amino acids: CASSVGGYRDRGRHDEQYF. CDR3 coding DNA: TGTGCCAGCAGCGTAGGAGGATACCGGGACAGGGGGCGACATGACGAGCAGTACTTC. Full variable domain (remainder filled in from reference TRBV9 and TRBJ2-7): DSGVTQTPKHLITATGQRVTLRCSPRSGDLSVYWYQQSLDQGLQFLIQYYNGEERAKGNILERFSAQQFPDLHSELNLSSLELGDSALYFCASSVGGYRDRGRHDEQYFGPGTRLTVT.

J is TRBJ2-7 and V is TRBV19; D uncertain. The CDR3 sequence is 11 residues long. With 4 bases removed from V and 6 bases from J, the gap between germline ends came to 7 bases. The germline gives CDR1 LNHDA, CDR2 SQIVND (reference sequence). CDR3 in DNA: TGTGCCAGTAGTACAGGATTCGAGCAGTACTTC. It translates to CASSTGFEQYF.

This chain uses TRBV23-1 with TRBJ1-5, with TRBD1 identical over 8 bases. TRBV23-1 is sorted into the ORF group, with uncertain function. J was trimmed by 0 bases and V by 4 bases; bases with no gene match: 14. This CDR3 region has 19 residues. This CDR3 reads CASSPISPDRGHSNQPQHF. The CDR3 DNA is TGCGCCAGCAGTCCAATCAGCCCCGACAGGGGTCATAGCAATCAGCCCCAGCATTTT.

This rearrangement joins TRBV7-9 to TRBJ1-2, with unresolved D. The germline V gene has CDR1 SEHNR and CDR2 FQNEAQ (reference sequence). Between the trimmed V and J ends, which lost 4 bases and 7 bases, there was a span of 16 bases. The CDR3 totals 14 residues. The CDR3 protein is CASSYGLPAGGYTF. For the CDR3, the DNA is TGTGCCAGCAGCTACGGGCTCCCGGCGGGTGGCTACACCTTC.

Only one count was recorded for this clone. The chain employs TRBV6-1 and TRBJ2-3, with D possibly being TRBD2 (7 bases). Germline values: CDR1 MNHNS, CDR2 SASEGT. The V and J ends lost 3 bases and 5 bases respectively, with 15 bases between them. The CDR3 has 15 residues. CDR3 residues: CASSDQAGAGDTQYF. CDR3 bases: TGTGCCAGCAGTGACCAGGCGGGGGCCGGAGATACGCAGTATTTT.

The chain is built from TRBV18 and TRBJ2-1, with 11 bases aligning to TRBD1. The CDR3 consists of 16 residues. Losses at the gene ends were 0 bases for V and 7 bases for J; bases not matched to a gene: 5. CDR1 is KGHSH and CDR2 is LQKENI in the germline V gene. The CDR3 DNA sequence: TGTGCCAGCTCACCACCGAGACGGGACAGGGGGAATGAGCAGTTCTTC. This gives the protein CASSPPRRDRGNEQFF.

The DNA of the CDR3 is TGTGCCAGCAGGATCGTAGGGGGTTACGAGCAGTACGTC. Its protein is CASRIVGGYEQYV. The chain employs TRBV28 and TRBJ2-7; maybe TRBD1 (6 bases). V lost 6 bases and J 4 bases, leaving 13 bases between the germline ends. Germline V gene lookup returns CDR1 MDHEN and CDR2 SYDVKM. CDR3 length: 13 amino acids.